These 5 T cell receptor beta chains share one sample of origin, sequenced in a study of T cell changes during pregnancy in multiple sclerosis. Some clones are missing from TCRdb's copy, which holds only in-frame ones; the method was immunoSEQ multiplex PCR. The sample includes about 67,000 clones, about 93% of them seen just once. The sample consisted of peripheral blood, taken in the first trimester of pregnancy. Every receptor here comes from a female donor in good health, enrolled as a control in a pregnancy study.

This clone was seen a handful of times. This rearrangement joins TRBV11-2 to TRBJ1-4; the D gene is possibly TRBD1 (6 bases). The germline CDR1 and CDR2 sequences are SGHAT and FQNNGV. V was shortened by 2 bases and J by 5 bases, with 12 bases between the two germline ends. The CDR3 length is 15 residues. The CDR3 sequence: CASSLLTGKNEKLFF. CDR3 nucleotides: TGTGCCAGCAGCTTACTCACAGGGAAAAATGAAAAACTGTTTTTT. Based on the CDR3 plus reference TRBV11-2 and TRBJ1-4, the full variable domain is EAGVAQSPRYKIIEKRQSVAFWCNPISGHATLYWYQQILGQGPKLLIQFQNNGVVDDSQLPKDRFSAERLKGVDSTLKIQPAKLEDSAVYLCASSLLTGKNEKLFFGSGTQLSVL.

This chain connects TRBV30 to TRBJ1-3, with unresolved D. The V end lost 0 bases, the J end lost 1 base, and 4 bases lay between the germline ends. Germline V gene sequence: CDR1 GTSNPN, CDR2 SVGIG (reference sequence). The CDR3 has 13 amino acids. CDR3 DNA: TGTGCCTGGAGTGTATATTCTGGAAACACCATATATTTT. The encoded protein is CAWSVYSGNTIYF.

The chain employs TRBV7-2 and TRBJ2-7, with TRBD2 as a possible D gene (6 bases). V was clipped by 4 bases and J by 2 bases, with 15 bases between them. This CDR3 is built from 15 residues. Germline CDR1 is SGHTA and CDR2 is FQGNSA. In DNA form, the CDR3 reads TGTGCCAGCAGCTCCTCCTTGGGCGGGGCCTACGAGCAGTACTTC. It yields the protein CASSSSLGGAYEQYF.

The V call is TRBV2, the J call TRBJ1-2; D gene ambiguous. Germline lookup yields CDR1 SNHLY and CDR2 FYNNEI. Trimming took off 5 bases at V and 6 bases at J, with 13 bases between the two ends. CDR3 size: 13 residues. For the CDR3, the DNA is TGTGCCAGCAGTAGCGAGACCATTGATGGCTACACCTTC. As protein: CASSSETIDGYTF. The full variable domain, in which reference TRBV2 and TRBJ1-2 provide the parts outside the CDR3, is EPEVTQTPSHQVTQMGQEVILRCVPISNHLYFYWYRQILGQKVEFLVSFYNNEISEKSEIFDDQFSVERPDGSNFTLKIRSTKLEDSAMYFCASSSETIDGYTFGSGTRLTVV.

V gene TRBV2 combines with J gene TRBJ2-1, with a tentative D call TRBD1 (6 bases). CDR1 and CDR2 (germline): SNHLY, FYNNEI. V was pared by 4 bases and J by 2 bases, with 15 bases between. The CDR3 length is 16 residues. CDR3 sequence reads: CASSADSGYTYNEQFF. The CDR3 nucleotides are TGTGCCAGCAGTGCGGACAGCGGATATACCTACAATGAGCAGTTCTTC.